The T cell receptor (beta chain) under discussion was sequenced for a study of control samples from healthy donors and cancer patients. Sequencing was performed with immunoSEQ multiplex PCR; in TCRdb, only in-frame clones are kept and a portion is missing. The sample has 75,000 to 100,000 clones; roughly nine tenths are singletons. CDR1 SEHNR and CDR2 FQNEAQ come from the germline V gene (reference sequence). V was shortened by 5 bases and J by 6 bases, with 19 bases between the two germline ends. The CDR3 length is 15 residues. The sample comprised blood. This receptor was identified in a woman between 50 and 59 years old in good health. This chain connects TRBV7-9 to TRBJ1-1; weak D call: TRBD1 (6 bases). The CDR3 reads CASSPRTAVASEAFF. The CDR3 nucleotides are TGTGCCAGCAGCCCCAGGACAGCTGTCGCCTCTGAAGCTTTCTTT.